This T cell receptor (beta chain) comes out of a study of T cells in Graves' hyperthyroidism and ophthalmopathy. Study conclusions and caveats: A 13 V-J model separated ophthalmopathy from stable hyperthyroidism.

This clonotype came up many times. As yet, its antigen is unknown. About 10 ml fresh peripheral blood yielded the PBMCs. TCR beta CDR3 regions were amplified from RNA. In the first-round RT-PCR of the TCR CDR3, the HTBI primer set was used. MiXCR, applied by TCRdb to the multiplex PCR reads, yields one record per CDR3 protein. The sample has 300,000 to 400,000 distinct CDR3 sequences; 11% to 15% are singletons. Germline loops: CDR1 SEHNR, CDR2 FQNEAQ (reference sequence). The CDR3 spans 13 residues. The V and J ends lost 3 bases and 7 bases respectively, with 10 bases between them. The sequence was obtained from a woman aged 25 to 39 with Graves' hyperthyroidism. The sequenced material came from blood. The chain uses TRBV7-9 and TRBJ2-1; D tentatively fits TRBD1 or TRBD2 (5 bases each). CDR3 in amino acids: CASSLGWGNEQFF. DNA of the CDR3: TGTGCCAGCAGCTTGGGCTGGGGGAATGAGCAGTTCTTC.